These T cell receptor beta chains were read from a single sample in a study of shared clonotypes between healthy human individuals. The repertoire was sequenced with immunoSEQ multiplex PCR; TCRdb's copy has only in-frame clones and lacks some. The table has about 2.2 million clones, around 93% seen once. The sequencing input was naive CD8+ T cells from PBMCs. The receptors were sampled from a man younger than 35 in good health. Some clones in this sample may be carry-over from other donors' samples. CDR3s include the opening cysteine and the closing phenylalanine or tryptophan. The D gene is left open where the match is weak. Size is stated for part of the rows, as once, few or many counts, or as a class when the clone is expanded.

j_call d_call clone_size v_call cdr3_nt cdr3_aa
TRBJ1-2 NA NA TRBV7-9 TGTGCCAGCAGCTTAGTTGCCAGCTTCAACCATGGCTACACCTTC CASSLVASFNHGYTF
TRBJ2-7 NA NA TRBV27 TGTGCCAGCAGTTTATACAGGGTGACCGAGCAGTACTTC CASSLYRVTEQYF
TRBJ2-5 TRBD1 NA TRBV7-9 TGTGCCAGCAGCCCTATTCGGGACAGCCAGGCCCAGTACTTC CASSPIRDSQAQYF
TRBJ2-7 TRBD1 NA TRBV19 TGTGCCAGTAGTATGGGGACAGGCGGCTCCTACGAGCAGTACTTC CASSMGTGGSYEQYF
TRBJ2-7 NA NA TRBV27 TGTGCCAGCAGCAACTTCCGGGGACCCTTAGAAACCCTATCGGACGAGCAGTACTTC CASSNFRGPLETLSDEQYF
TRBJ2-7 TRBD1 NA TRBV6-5 TGTGCCAGCAGCCTCGGGACAGGGCGGGGCGAGCAGTACTTC CASSLGTGRGEQYF
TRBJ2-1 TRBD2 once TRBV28 TGTGCCAGCAGTTTATTAATTAGCGGGAGGTACAATGAGCAGTTCTTC CASSLLISGRYNEQFF
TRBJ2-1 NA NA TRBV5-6 TGTGCCAGCAGCTTAGACCAGGGCCCCTCCTACAATGAGCAGTTCTTC CASSLDQGPSYNEQFF
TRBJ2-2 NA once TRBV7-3 TGTGCCAGCAGCTTAATTCTGGGGGCCGGGGAGCTGTTTTTT CASSLILGAGELFF
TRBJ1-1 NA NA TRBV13 TGTGCCAGCAGCTTTGGACAGGAAGCTTTCTTT CASSFGQEAFF
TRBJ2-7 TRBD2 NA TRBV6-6 TGTGCCAGCAGTCGGCTAGCGGACTACGAGCAGTACTTC CASSRLADYEQYF
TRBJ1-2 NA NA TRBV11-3 TGTGCCAGCAGCCACATCGCCGCTAATGGCTACACCTTC CASSHIAANGYTF
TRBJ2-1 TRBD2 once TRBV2 TGTGCCAGCAGTGAGCTTTCGCTAGCGGTTCCCAATGACAATGAGCAGTTCTTC CASSELSLAVPNDNEQFF
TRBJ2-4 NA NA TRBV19 TGTGCCAGTAGTATCGGGCTTGACGGGTCGGTAGCCAAAAACATTCAGTACTTC CASSIGLDGSVAKNIQYF
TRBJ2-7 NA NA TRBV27 TGTGCCAGCAGTTTATCGGGGGGGCGGGCCCTCCCGTACTTC CASSLSGGRALPYF
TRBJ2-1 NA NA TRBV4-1 TGCGCCAGCAGCCAAGCCCCTAGCGTCAATGAGCAGTTCTTC CASSQAPSVNEQFF
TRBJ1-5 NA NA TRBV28 TGTGCCAGCAATGGTGCCAATCAGCCCCAGCATTTT CASNGANQPQHF
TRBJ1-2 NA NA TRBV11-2 TGTGCCAGCAGCCCACGGACAGTCACTTATGGCTACACCTTC CASSPRTVTYGYTF
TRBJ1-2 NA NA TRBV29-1 TGCAGCGTTGAAGAATTCACAGGGCCTGATAACTATGGCTACACCTTC CSVEEFTGPDNYGYTF
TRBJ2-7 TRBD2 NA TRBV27 TGTGCCAGCAACCACATAGCGGGAGATTACGAGCAGTACTTC CASNHIAGDYEQYF
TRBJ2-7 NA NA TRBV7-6 TGTGCCAGCAGCCCGAGGCTGGCCCCGGACTCGTCCTACGAGCAGTACTTC CASSPRLAPDSSYEQYF